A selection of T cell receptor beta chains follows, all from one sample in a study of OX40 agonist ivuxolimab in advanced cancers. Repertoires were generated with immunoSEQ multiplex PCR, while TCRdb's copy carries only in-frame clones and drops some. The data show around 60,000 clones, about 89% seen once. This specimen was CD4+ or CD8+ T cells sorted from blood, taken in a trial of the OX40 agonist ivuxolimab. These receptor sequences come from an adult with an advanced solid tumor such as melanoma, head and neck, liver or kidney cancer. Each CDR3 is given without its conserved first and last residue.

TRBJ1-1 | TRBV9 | ASSGRTGDNTEAF
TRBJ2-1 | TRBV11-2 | ASSASTGDRAYNEQF
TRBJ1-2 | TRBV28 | ASSFLDTRDYGYT
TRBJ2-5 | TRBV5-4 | ASSFFETQY
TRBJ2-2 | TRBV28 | ASSFLPNTGELF
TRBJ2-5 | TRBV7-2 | ASSLGVRHAQETQY
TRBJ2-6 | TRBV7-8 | ASSLFGANVLT
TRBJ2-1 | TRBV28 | ASSLSSDPVTNEQF
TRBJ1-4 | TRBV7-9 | ASSLGEGREKLF
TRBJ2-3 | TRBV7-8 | ASSLGTERNTQY
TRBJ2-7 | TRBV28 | ASSLASGSSYEQY
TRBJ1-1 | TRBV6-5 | ASKAAWNTEAF
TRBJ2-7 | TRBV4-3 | ASSQGHAYEQY
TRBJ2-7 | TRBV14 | ASSQRDHSYEQY
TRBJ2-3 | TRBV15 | ATRVLAKVDTQY
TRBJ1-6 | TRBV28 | ASSLTRLDSPLH
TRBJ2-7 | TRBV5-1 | ASSPDGSSYEQY
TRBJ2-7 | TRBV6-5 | ASSLRGGSYEQY
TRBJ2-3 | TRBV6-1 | ASSDGTGGGDTQY
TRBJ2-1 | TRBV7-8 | ASSLPGLGAYNEQF
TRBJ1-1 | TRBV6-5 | ASSSIRDINTEAF
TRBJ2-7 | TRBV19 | ASRVAGTVPYEQY
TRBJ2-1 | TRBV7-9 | ASSLEVTPYNEQF
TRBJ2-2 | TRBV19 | ASSVSGGTGELF
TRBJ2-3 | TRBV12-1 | ASSSYPAATSGAAGTQY
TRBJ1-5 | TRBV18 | ASTGGSGPQH
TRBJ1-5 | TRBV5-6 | ASSLSYSNQPQH
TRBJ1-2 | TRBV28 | ASSLLQGGYGYT
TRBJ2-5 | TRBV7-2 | ASSSGLAGGETQY
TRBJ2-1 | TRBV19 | ASSIGGDRGYEQF
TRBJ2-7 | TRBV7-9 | ASSSPGQGTYEQY
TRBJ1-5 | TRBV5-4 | ASSEFGNQPQH
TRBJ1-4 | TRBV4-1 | ASSPRVGEKLF
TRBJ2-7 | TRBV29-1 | SVVGRSYEQY
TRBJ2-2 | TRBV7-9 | ASSLLDSGGGTSGELF
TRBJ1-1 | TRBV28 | ASSLYSENTEAF
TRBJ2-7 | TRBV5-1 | ASSPRDLSSYEQY
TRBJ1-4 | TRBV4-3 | ASSLLGPQSEKLF
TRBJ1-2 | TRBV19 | ASSISTGSQGYT
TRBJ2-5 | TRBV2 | ASSLVRAQETQY
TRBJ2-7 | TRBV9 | ASSVTTGIGEQY
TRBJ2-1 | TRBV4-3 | ASSQGTSGTNEQF
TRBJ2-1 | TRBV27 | ASSLVLAGGMGNEQF
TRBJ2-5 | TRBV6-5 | ASSYSMSGDQETQY
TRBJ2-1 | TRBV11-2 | ASSLDRSSYNEQF
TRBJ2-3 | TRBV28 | ASSSSQTDTQY
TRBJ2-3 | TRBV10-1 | ASSDTSGITDTQY
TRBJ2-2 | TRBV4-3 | ASSQDSGGVKPNTGELF
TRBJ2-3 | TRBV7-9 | ASTRGGRTDTQY
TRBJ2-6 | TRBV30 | AWGFGAGANVLT
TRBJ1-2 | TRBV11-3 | ASSLAGLLYEGRHGYT
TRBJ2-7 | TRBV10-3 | AISESIVGTSYRQY